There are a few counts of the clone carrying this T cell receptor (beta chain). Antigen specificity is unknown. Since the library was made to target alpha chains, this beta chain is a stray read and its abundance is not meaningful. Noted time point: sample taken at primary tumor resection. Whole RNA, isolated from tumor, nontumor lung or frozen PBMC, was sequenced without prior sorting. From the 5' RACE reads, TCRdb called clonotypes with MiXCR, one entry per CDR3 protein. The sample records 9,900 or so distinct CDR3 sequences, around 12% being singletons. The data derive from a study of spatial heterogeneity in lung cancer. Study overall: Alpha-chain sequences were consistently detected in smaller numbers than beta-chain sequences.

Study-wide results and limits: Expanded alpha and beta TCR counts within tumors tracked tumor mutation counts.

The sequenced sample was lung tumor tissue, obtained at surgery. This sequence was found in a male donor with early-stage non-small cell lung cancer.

The CDR3 coding sequence is TGTGCCAGCAGCCAAGACAGGAGCTCCTACAATGAGCAGTTCTTC. Its protein product is CASSQDRSSYNEQFF. The chain is built from TRBV3-1 and TRBJ2-1; D unresolved. V lost 0 bases, J lost 0 bases, and 6 bases lay in between. Germline loops: CDR1 LGHDT, CDR2 YNNKEL (reference sequence). This CDR3 is 15 amino acids long.